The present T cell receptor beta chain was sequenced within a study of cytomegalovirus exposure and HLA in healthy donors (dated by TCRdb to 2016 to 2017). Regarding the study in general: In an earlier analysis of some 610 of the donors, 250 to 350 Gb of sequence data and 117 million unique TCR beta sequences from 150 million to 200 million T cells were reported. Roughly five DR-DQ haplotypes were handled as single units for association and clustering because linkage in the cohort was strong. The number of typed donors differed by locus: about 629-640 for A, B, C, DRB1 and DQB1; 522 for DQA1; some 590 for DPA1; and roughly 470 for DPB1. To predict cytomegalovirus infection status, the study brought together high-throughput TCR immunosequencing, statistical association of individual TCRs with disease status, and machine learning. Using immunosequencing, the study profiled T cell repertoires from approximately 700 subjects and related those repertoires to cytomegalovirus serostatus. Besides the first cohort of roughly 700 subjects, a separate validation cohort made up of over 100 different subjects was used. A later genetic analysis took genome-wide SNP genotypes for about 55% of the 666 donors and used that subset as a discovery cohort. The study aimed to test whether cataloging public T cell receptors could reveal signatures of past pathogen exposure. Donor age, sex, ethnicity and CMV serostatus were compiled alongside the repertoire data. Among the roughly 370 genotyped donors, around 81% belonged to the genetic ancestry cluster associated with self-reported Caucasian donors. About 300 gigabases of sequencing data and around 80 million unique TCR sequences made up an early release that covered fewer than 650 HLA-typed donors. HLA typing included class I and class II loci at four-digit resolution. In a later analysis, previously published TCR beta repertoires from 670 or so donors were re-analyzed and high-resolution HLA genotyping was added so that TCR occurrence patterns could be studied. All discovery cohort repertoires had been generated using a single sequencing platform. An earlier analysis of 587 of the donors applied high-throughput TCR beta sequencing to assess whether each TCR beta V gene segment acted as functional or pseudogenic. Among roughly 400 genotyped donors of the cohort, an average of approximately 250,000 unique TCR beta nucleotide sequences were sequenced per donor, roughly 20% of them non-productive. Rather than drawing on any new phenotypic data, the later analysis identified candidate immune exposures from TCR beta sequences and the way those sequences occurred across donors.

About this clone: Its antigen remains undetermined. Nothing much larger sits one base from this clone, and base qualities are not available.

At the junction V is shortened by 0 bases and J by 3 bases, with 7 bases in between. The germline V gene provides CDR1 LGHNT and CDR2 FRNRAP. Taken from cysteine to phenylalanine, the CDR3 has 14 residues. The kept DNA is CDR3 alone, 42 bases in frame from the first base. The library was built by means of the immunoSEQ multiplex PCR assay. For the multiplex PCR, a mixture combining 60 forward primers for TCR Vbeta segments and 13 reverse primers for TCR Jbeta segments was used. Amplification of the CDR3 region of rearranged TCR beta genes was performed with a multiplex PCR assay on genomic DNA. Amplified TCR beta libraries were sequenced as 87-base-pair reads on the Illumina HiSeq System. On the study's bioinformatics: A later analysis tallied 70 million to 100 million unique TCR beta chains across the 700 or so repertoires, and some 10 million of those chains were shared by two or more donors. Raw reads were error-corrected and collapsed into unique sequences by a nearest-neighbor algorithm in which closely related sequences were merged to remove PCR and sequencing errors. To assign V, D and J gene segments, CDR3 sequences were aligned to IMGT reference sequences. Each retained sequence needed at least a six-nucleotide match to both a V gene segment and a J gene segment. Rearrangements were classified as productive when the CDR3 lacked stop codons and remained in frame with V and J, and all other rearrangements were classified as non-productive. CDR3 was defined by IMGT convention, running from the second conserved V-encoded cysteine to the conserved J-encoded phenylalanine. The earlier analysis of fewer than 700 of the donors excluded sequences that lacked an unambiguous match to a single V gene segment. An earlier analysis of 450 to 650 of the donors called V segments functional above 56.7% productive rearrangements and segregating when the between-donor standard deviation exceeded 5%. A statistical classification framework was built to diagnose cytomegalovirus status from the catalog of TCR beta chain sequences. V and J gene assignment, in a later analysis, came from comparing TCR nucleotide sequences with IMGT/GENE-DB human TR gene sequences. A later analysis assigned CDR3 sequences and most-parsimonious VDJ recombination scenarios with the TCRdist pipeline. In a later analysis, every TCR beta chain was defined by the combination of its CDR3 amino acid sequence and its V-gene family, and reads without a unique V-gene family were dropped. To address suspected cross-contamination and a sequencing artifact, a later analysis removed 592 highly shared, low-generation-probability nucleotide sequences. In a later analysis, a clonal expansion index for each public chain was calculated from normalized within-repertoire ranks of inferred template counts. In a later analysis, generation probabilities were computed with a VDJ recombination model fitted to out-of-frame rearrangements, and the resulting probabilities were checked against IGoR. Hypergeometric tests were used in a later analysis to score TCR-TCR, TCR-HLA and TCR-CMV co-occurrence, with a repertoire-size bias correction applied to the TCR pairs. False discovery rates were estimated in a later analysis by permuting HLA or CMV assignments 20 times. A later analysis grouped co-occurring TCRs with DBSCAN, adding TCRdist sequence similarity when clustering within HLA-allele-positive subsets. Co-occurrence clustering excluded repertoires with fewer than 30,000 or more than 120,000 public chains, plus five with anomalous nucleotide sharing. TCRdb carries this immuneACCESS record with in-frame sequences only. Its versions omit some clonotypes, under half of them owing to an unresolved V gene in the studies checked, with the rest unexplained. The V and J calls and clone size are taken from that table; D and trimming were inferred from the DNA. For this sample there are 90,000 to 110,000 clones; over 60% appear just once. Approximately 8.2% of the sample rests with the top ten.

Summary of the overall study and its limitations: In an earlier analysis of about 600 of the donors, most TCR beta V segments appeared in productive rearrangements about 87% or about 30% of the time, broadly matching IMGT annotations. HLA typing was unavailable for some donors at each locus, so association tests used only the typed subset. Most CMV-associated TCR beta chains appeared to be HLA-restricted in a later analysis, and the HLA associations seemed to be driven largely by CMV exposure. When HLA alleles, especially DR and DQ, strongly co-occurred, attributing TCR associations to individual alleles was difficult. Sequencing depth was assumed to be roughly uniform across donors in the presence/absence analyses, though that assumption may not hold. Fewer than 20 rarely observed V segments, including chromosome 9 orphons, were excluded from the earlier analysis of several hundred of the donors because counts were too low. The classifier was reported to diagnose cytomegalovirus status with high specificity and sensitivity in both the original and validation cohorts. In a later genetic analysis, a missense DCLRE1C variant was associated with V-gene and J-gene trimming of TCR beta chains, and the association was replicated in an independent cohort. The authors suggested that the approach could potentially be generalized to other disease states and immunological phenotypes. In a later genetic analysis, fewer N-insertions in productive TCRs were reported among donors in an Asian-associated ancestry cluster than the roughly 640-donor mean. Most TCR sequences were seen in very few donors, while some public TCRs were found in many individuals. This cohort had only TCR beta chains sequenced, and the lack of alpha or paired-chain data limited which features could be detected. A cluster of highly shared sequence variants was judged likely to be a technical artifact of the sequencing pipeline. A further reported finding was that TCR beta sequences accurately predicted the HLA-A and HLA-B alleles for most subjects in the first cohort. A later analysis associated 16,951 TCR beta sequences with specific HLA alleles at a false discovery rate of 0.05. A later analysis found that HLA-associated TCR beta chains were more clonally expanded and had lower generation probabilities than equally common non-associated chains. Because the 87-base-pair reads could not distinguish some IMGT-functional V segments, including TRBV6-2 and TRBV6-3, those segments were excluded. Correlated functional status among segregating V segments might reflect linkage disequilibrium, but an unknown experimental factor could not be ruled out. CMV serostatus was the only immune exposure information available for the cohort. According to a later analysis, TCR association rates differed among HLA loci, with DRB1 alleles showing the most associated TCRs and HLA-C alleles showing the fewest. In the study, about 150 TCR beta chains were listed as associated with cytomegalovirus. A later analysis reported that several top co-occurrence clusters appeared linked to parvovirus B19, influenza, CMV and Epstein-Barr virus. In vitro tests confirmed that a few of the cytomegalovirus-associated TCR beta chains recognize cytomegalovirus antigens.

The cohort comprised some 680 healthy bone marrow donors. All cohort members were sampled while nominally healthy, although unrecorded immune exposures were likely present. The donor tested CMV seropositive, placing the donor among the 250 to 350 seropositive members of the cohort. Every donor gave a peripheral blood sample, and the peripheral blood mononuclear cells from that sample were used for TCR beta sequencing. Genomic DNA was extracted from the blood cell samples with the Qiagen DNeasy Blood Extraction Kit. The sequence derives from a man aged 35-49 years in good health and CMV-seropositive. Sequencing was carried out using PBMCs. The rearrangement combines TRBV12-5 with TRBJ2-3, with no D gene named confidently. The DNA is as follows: TGTGCTAGTGGTTTGGTACCCCAGACAGATACGCAGTATTTT. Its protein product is CASGLVPQTDTQYF. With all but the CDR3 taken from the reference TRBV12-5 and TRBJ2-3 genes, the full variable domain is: DARVTQTPRHKVTEMGQEVTMRCQPILGHNTVFWYRQTMMQGLELLAYFRNRAPLDDSGMPKDRFSAEMPDATLATLKIQPSEPRDSAVYFCASGLVPQTDTQYFGPGTRLTVL.